This T cell receptor beta chain was sequenced in a study of regulatory T cells in long-lasting Graves disease. Through Arm-PCR of CDR3 regions and iRepertoire HTBI primers, TCR beta libraries were built. TCRdb re-analysed the multiplex PCR reads in MiXCR, keeping a single row per CDR3 protein. The sample lists some 300,000 distinct CDR3 sequences; around 23% were seen once. Stated time point: persistent/refractory GD, antithyroid drugs over 5 years with positive TRAb. Extracted PBMC RNA gave rise to the TCR library. Germline loops: CDR1 MDHEN, CDR2 SYDVKM. CDR3 length equals 16 residues. V was clipped by 5 bases and J by 1 base, with 15 bases between them.

The material was peripheral blood mononuclear cells (PBMCs), obtained when the disease was refractory, from a patient treated with antithyroid drugs. The chain carries TRBV28 and TRBJ2-4, with D unclear. The TCR sequence derives from a female donor with Graves disease. The CDR3, as DNA: TGTGCCAGCAGTCCCCCACGGCCGGATGCCAAAAACATTCAGTACTTC. Protein: CASSPPRPDAKNIQYF.